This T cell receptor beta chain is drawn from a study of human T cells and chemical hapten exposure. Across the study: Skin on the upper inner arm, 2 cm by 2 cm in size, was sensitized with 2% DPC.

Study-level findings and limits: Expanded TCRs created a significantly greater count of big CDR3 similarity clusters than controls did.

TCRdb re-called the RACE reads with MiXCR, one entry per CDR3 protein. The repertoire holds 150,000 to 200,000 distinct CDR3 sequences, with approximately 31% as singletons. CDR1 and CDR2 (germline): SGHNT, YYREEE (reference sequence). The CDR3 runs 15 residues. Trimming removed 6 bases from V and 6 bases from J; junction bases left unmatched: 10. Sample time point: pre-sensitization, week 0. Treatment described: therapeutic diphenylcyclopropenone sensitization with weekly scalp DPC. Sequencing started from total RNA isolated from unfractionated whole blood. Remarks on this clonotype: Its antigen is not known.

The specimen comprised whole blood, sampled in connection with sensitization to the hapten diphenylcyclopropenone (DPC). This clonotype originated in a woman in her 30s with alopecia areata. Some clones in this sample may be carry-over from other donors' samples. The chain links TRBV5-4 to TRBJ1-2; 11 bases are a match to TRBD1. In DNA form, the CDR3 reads TGTGCCAGCAAATCCGGGACAGGGGGGTCCAATGGCTACACCTTC. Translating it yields CASKSGTGGSNGYTF.